This T cell receptor (beta chain) was obtained from a study of blood T cell repertoires in COVID-19. Symptom resolution, clearance, or two negative PCRs marked donors in Cohort 3 as recovered. This CDR3 is 13 amino acids long. Trimming at V came to 5 bases and at J to 7 bases, leaving 4 bases not matched to a gene. The table came from immunoSEQ multiplex PCR; TCRdb's copy has only in-frame clones and leaves some out. The profile shows roughly 220,000 clones, around 84% of them singletons. The sequence derives from a woman aged 40 to 55 who had recovered from COVID-19. The rearrangement joins TRBV12-3 or TRBV12-4 to TRBJ2-2, with 7 bases lining up with TRBD1. Sequenced: PBMCs or T cells enriched from blood (not recorded which). The CDR3 loop reads CASSVYRGGELFF. The CDR3 coding sequence is TGTGCCAGCAGTGTATACAGGGGCGGGGAGCTGTTTTTT.